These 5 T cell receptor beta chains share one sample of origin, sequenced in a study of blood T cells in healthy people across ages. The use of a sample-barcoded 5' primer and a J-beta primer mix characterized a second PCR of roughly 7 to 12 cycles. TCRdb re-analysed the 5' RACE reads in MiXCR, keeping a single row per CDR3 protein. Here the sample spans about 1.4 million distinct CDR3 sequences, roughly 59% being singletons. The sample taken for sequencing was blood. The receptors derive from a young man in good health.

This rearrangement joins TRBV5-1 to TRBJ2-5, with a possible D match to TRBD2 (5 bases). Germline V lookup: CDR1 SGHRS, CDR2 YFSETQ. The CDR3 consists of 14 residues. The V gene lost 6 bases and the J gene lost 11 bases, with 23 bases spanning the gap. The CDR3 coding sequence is TGCGCCAGCATTTATATTGGAGGCTCAGATGAGCAGTACTTC. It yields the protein CASIYIGGSDEQYF.

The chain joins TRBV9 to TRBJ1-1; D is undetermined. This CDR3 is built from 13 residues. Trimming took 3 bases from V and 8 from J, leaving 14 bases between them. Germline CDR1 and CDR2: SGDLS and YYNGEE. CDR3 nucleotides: TGTGCCAGCAGCGCCCTGGTGGGTTTGGAAGCTTTCTTT. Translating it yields CASSALVGLEAFF.

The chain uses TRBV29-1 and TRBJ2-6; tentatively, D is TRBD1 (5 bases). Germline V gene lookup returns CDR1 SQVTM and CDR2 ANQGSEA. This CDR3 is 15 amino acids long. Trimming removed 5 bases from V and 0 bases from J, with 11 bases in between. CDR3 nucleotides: TGCAGCGTTTCCCAGGGCGGCTCTGGGGCCAACGTCCTGACTTTC. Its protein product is CSVSQGGSGANVLTF. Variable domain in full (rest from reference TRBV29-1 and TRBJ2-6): SAVISQKPSRDICQRGTSLTIQCQVDSQVTMMFWYRQQPGQSLTLIATANQGSEATYESGFVIDKFPISRPNLTFSTLTVSNMSPEDSSIYLCSVSQGGSGANVLTFGAGSRLTVL.

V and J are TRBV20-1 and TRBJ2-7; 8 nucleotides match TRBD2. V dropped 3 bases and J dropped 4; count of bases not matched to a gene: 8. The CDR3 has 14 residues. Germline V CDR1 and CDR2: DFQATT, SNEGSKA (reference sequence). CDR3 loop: CSARLPGGSYEQYF. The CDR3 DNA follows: TGCAGTGCTAGGTTACCGGGAGGGTCTTACGAGCAGTACTTC.

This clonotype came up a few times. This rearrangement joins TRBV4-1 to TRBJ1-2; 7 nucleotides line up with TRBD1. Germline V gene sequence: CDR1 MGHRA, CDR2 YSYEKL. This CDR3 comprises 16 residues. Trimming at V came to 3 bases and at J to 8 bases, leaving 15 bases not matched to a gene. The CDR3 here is CASSHVPTTDRDGYTF. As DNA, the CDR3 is TGCGCCAGCAGCCATGTCCCAACCACCGACAGGGACGGCTACACCTTC.